This T cell receptor beta chain was obtained from a study of beta chain features in type 1 diabetes. Of the isolated RNA, all was reverse transcribed, and so the sequenced material was expressed TCRB transcripts. TCRdb keeps only in-frame clones here, not all; method: immunoSEQ multiplex PCR. The sample carries approximately 140,000 clones, 6% to 7.5% recorded once. The CDR3 is 12 amino acids. With 0 bases removed from V and 8 bases from J, the gap between germline ends came to 7 bases. CDR1 SGHDN and CDR2 FVKESK come from the germline V gene. This clone has a handful of counts. Its target is unknown. Findings and caveats of the study: A potential influence of HLA type upon TCRB rearrangement remained unresolved herein. Patients' naive, central memory and Treg TCRB repertoires seemed closer to one another than those of healthy donors. Type 1 diabetes patients had VDJ junctions that carried fewer insertions and more deletions.

This receptor was identified in a woman under 40 in good health. The sequencing input was central memory CD4+ T cells from blood. The rearrangement uses TRBV14 and TRBJ1-2; unclear D gene. The DNA of the CDR3 is TGTGCCAGCAGCCAAGACTGGCGGGGCTACACCTTC. Translated, it gives CASSQDWRGYTF. The full variable domain, rest sourced from reference TRBV14 and TRBJ1-2, is EAGVTQFPSHSVIEKGQTVTLRCDPISGHDNLYWYRRVMGKEIKFLLHFVKESKQDESGMPNNRFLAERTGGTYSTLKVQPAELEDSGVYFCASSQDWRGYTFGSGTRLTVV.